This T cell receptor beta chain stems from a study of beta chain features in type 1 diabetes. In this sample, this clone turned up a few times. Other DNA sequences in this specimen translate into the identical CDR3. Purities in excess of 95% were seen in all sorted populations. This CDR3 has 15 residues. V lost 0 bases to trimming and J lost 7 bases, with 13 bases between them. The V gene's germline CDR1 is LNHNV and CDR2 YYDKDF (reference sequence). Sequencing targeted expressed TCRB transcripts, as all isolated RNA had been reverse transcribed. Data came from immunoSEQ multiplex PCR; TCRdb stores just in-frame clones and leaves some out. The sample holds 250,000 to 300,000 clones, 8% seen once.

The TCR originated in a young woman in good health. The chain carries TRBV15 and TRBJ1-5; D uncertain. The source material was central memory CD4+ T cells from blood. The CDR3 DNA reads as TGTGCCACCAGCAGAGATATGCTTTCGGGGCAGCCCCAGCATTTT. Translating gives CATSRDMLSGQPQHF.